This T cell receptor (beta chain) was identified in a study of Ad26.COV2.S vaccination and SARS-CoV-2 variants. Treatment defined: some 20 received Ad26.COV2.S at low or high dose, single or two shots; roughly five received placebo; per-sample allocation not given. Specimens were obtained on day 63 following the first vaccine or placebo injection. Germline CDR1 SGHNT, CDR2 YYREEE (reference sequence). Trimming cost V 4 bases and J 2 bases, with 15 bases left between them. There are 15 residues in the CDR3. Clones were sequenced by immunoSEQ multiplex PCR, and TCRdb holds only the in-frame ones, with some missing. Found here are more than 300,000 clones, 85% of them singletons; the top ten hold 2.1%.

Source: peripheral blood, taken in a trial of Ad26.COV2.S vaccine versus placebo. This rearrangement joins TRBV5-4 to TRBJ2-5; the D gene is possibly TRBD2 (6 bases). This sequence originates from a person aged 18-65 years who received the Ad26.COV2.S COVID-19 vaccine or a placebo. The CDR3 bases are TGTGCCAGCAGCCTTCGGACTATAGGGCAAGAGACCCAGTACTTC. Encoded protein: CASSLRTIGQETQYF.